This T cell receptor (beta chain) is from a study of OX40 agonist ivuxolimab in advanced cancers. Whole-study context: It was ivuxolimab, an agonistic anti-OX40 (CD134) antibody, that patients were treated with. Broader study findings: At 0.1 to 3.0 mg/kg and by week 6, clonal expansion occurred in CD4+ and CD8+ blood T cells. The average count of expanded clones was higher among CD8+ T cells than among CD4+.

Prior autoimmune disease or systemic immunosuppression barred patients. The V gene lost 4 bases and the J gene lost 1 base, with 7 bases spanning the gap. The CDR3 is 13 amino acids. In germline, CDR1 is KGHSH, CDR2 LQKENI. The method was immunoSEQ multiplex PCR; TCRdb's version includes in-frame clones alone and lacks a portion of them. The sample comprises nearly 80,000 clones, under 85% of which are singletons, and more than 3.5% rests with the top ten. A few counts support this clone. As yet, its antigen is unknown. Sequences were derived from CD4+ or CD8+ T cells sorted from blood, sampled in a trial of the OX40 agonist ivuxolimab. The chain couples TRBV18 to TRBJ2-5; D possibly corresponds to TRBD1 (6 bases). The sequence was collected from an adult with an advanced solid tumor such as melanoma, head and neck, liver or kidney cancer. The DNA of the CDR3 is TGTGCCAGCTCACGGGACACCCAAGAGACCCAGTACTTC. Translation gives CASSRDTQETQYF. Full variable domain (outside the CDR3, taken from reference TRBV18 and TRBJ2-5): NAGVMQNPRHLVRRRGQEARLRCSPMKGHSHVYWYRQLPEEGLKFMVYLQKENIIDESGMPKERFSAEFPKEGPSILRIQQVVRGDSAAYFCASSRDTQETQYFGPGTRLLVL.